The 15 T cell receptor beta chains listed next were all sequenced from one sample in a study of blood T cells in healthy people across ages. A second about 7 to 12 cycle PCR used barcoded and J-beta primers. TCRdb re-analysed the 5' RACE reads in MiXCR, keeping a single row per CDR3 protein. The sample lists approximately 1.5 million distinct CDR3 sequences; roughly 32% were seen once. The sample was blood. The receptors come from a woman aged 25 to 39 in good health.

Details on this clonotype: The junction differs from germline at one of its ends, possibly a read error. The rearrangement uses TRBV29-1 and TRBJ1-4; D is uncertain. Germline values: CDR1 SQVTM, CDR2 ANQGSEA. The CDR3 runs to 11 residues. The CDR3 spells CGVEIGLQLFF. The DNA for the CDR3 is TGCGGCGTTGAAATCGGGCTCCAACTGTTTTTT. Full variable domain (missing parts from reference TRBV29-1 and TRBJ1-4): SAVISQKPSRDICQRGTSLTIQCQVDSQVTMMFWYRQQPGQSLTLIATANQGSEATYESGFVIDKFPISRPNLTFSTLTVSNMSPEDSSIYLCGVEIGLQLFFGSGTQLSVL.

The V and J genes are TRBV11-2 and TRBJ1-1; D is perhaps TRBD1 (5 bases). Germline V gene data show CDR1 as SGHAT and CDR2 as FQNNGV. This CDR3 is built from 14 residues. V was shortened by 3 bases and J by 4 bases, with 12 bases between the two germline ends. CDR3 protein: CASSLGESGTEAFF. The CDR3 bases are TGTGCCAGCAGCTTGGGGGAATCGGGCACTGAAGCTTTCTTT.

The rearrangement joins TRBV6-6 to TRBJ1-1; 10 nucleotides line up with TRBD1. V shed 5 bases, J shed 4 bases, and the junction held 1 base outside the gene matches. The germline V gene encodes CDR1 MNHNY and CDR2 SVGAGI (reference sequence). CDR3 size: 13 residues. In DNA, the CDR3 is TGTGCCAGCAGTGACAGGGGGCTCACTGAAGCTTTCTTT. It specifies CASSDRGLTEAFF.

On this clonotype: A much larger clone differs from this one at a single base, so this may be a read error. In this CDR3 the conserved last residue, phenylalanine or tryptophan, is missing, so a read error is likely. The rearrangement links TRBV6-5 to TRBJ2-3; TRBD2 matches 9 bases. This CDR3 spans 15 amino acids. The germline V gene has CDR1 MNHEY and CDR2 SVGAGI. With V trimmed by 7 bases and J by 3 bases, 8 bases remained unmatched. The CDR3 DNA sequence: TGTGCCAGCAACGGAGCGGGAGGCCTGACAGATACGCAGTATTAT. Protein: CASNGAGGLTDTQYY.

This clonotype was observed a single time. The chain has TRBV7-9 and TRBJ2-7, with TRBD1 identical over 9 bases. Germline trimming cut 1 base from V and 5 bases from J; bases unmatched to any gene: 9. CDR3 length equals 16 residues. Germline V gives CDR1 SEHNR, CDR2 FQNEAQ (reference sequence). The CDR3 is CASSLVAGTGSHEQYF. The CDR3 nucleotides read TGTGCCAGCAGCTTAGTGGCCGGGACAGGGAGTCACGAGCAGTACTTC.

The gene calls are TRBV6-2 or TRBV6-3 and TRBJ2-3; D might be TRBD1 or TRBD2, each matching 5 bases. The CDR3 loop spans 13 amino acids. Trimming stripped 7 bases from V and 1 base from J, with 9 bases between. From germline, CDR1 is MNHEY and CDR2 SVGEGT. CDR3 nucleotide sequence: TGTGCCAGCATAAGGGACGGCACAGATACGCAGTATTTT. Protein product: CASIRDGTDTQYF.

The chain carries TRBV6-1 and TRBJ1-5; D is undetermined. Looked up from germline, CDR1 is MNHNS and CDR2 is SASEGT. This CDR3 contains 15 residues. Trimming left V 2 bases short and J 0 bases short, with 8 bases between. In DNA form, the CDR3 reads TGTGCCAGCAGTGAATGGGCCGTTAGCAATCAGCCCCAGCATTTT. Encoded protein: CASSEWAVSNQPQHF.

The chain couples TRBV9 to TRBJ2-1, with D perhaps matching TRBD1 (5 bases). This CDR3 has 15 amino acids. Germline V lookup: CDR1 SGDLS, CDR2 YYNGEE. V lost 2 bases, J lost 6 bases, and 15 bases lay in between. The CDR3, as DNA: TGTGCCAGCAGCGTTGACAGCGCGATTTTCAATGAGCAGTTCTTC. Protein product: CASSVDSAIFNEQFF.

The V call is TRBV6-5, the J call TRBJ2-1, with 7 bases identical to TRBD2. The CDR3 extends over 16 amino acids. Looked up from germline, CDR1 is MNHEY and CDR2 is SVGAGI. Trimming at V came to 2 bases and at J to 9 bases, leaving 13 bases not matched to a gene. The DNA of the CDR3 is TGTGCCAGCAGTTACACATGGGAGTTTACGGGGGGTGAGCAGTTCTTC. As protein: CASSYTWEFTGGEQFF.

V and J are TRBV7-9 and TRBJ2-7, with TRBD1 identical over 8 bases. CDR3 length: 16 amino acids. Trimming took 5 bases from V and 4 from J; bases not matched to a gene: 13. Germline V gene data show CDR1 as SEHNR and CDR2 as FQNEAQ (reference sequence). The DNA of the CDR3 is TGTGCCAGCAGCCGGATGAGAGGGACAGGCGCTTACGAGCAGTACTTC. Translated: CASSRMRGTGAYEQYF.

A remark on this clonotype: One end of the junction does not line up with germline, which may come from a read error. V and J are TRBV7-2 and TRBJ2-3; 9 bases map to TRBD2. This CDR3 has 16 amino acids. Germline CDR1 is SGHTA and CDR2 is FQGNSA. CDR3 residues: CASSLVRGGAADTQCF. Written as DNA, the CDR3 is TGTGCCAGCAGCTTAGTGCGCGGGGGGGCGGCAGATACGCAGTGTTTT.

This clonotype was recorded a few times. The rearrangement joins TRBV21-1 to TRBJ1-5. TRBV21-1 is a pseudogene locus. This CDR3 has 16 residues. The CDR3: CASSKGAPYSNQPQHF. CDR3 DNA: TGTGCCAGCAGCAAAGGGGCACCCTATAGCAATCAGCCCCAGCATTTT.

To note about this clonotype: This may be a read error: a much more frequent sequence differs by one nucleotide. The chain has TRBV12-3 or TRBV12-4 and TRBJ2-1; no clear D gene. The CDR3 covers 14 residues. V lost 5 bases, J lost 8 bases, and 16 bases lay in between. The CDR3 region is CASSLGWGTDEQFF. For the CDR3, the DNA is TGTGCCAGCAGTCTCGGTTGGGGTACCGATGAGCAGTTCTTC.

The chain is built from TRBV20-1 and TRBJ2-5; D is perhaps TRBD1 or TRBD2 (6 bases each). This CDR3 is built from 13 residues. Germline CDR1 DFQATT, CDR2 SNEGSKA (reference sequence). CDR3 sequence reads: CSPGAGGKETQYF. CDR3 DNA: TGCAGCCCGGGGGCCGGCGGCAAAGAGACCCAGTACTTC.

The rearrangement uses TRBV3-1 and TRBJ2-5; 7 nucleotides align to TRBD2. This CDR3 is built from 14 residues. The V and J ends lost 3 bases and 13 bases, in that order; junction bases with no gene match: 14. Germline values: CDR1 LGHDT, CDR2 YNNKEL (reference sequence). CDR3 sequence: CASSQSVTSSQRYF. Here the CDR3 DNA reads TGTGCCAGCAGCCAGAGCGTGACTAGCTCACAACGGTACTTC.